A selection of T cell receptor beta chains follows, all from one sample in a study of blood T cell repertoires in COVID-19. Sequencing used immunoSEQ multiplex PCR; TCRdb keeps in-frame clones, though not all of them. The sample yields more than 150,000 clones, around four fifths seen once. Sequences were obtained from peripheral blood. The receptors here all came from a woman aged 30 to 39 with acute or convalescent COVID-19. The CDR3 runs from the conserved cysteine through the conserved F or W. A D gene is named only where the DNA matches it firmly. Not every row has a clone size; where given, it reads once, few, many or a size class.

NA	NA	TRBV21-1	TRBJ1-6	TGTGCCAGCAGCAAAGCCACGGGACATGGCATTTCACCCCTCCACTTT	CASSKATGHGISPLHF
TRBD2	NA	TRBV2	TRBJ2-2	TGTGCCAGCAGTGAAGCGGTGGGAGGGAGGACCGGGGAGCTGTTTTTT	CASSEAVGGRTGELFF
NA	NA	TRBV4-3	TRBJ2-4	TGCGCCAGCAGCCGACATTCAGGGGAAAAAAACATTCAGTACTTC	CASSRHSGEKNIQYF
NA	NA	TRBV7-9	TRBJ1-3	TGTGCCAGCAGCTTAGTTGGAGGGGACTCTGGAAACACCATATATTTT	CASSLVGGDSGNTIYF
TRBD1	NA	TRBV7-2	TRBJ2-7	TGTGCCAGCAGCCAGGCGGCAGGGGGTATCTACGAGCAGTACTTC	CASSQAAGGIYEQYF
NA	NA	TRBV18	TRBJ1-4	TGTGCCAGCTCACCACGGGGAGGCACTAATGAAAAACTGTTTTTT	CASSPRGGTNEKLFF
NA	NA	TRBV28	TRBJ1-5	TGTGCCAGCAGCGGGAGGAAAAGCAATCAGCCCCAGCATTTT	CASSGRKSNQPQHF
TRBD1	NA	TRBV7-8	TRBJ2-5	TGTGCCAGCAGTTTTACCGGGACAGGCCCGCAAGAGACCCAGTACTTC	CASSFTGTGPQETQYF
NA	NA	TRBV5-1	TRBJ2-3	TGCGCCAGCAGCTTCTTAGATACGCAGTATTTT	CASSFLDTQYF
TRBD2	NA	TRBV19	TRBJ2-5	TGTGCCAGTAGTATAGGCCTAGCGGTCCAAGAGACCCAGTACTTC	CASSIGLAVQETQYF
TRBD2	once	TRBV13	TRBJ2-1	TGTGCCAGCAGCCAGACTAGCGGGGGCCAATCCTACAATGAGCAGTTCTTC	CASSQTSGGQSYNEQFF
NA	NA	TRBV30	TRBJ2-5	TGTGCCTGGAGTAAGGACAGTCAAGAGACCCAGTACTTC	CAWSKDSQETQYF
NA	NA	TRBV5-1	TRBJ2-1	TGCGCCAGCAGCCCAAACACCAACAATGAGCAGTTCTTC	CASSPNTNNEQFF
TRBD1	few	TRBV4-1	TRBJ1-1	TGCGCCAGCACACCAAGTAGGCTTCTCACAGGGGTACTGGGTGAAGCTTTCTTT	CASTPSRLLTGVLGEAFF
TRBD1	NA	TRBV4-3	TRBJ2-7	TGCGCCAGCAGCCAAGATTTAAGGTCGACAGGGCCCTACGAGCAGTACTTC	CASSQDLRSTGPYEQYF
NA	NA	TRBV27	TRBJ1-1	TGTGCCAGCGGAGGATTCGGTAATCTAAACGGTGAAGCTTTCTTT	CASGGFGNLNGEAFF
NA	NA	TRBV6-5	TRBJ1-3	TGTGCCAGCAGTTACTCCCGGGACATTGGAAACACCATATATTTT	CASSYSRDIGNTIYF
TRBD2	NA	TRBV11-3	TRBJ2-2	TGTGCCAGCAGCCCTAGCGGGACCGTTAGCGGGGAGCTGTTTTTT	CASSPSGTVSGELFF
NA	NA	TRBV27	TRBJ1-4	TGTGCCAGCAGTTTATCCCCGGGTGGGGGCCGTGGAAAACTGTTTTTT	CASSLSPGGGRGKLFF
NA	NA	TRBV5-1	TRBJ1-1	TGCGCCAGCAGCTTGACAGTGAACACTGAAGCTTTCTTT	CASSLTVNTEAFF
NA	NA	TRBV2	TRBJ2-3	TGTGCCAGCAGTCGATCCATGGGAGGAGATACGCAGTATTTT	CASSRSMGGDTQYF
TRBD1	NA	TRBV20-1	TRBJ1-1	TGCAGTGCGTTGACAGGGGGCCAAGCTTTCTTT	CSALTGGQAFF
TRBD2	NA	TRBV27	TRBJ2-1	TGTGCCAGCGGCCGGCTAGCGGGAGGCTACAATGAGCAGTTCTTC	CASGRLAGGYNEQFF
NA	once	TRBV4-1	TRBJ2-7	TGCGCCAGCAGCCAAGATCTTCGGGGATACGAGCAGTACTTC	CASSQDLRGYEQYF
NA	NA	TRBV27	TRBJ2-1	TGTGCCAGCAGTTTTGGGAGCTCCTACAATGAGCAGTTCTTC	CASSFGSSYNEQFF
NA	NA	TRBV11-3	TRBJ2-5	TGTGCCAGCAGCTTAGGTAGCAGATCGGAGCAAGAGACCCAGTACTTC	CASSLGSRSEQETQYF
NA	NA	TRBV20-1	TRBJ1-4	TGCAGTGCTAGTAAAATCGACATCTATGAAAAACTGTTTTTT	CSASKIDIYEKLFF